A selection of T cell receptor beta chains follows, all from one sample in a study of T cell clonotyping in hematopoietic cell transplantation. The repertoire was sequenced with immunoSEQ multiplex PCR; TCRdb's copy has only in-frame clones and lacks some. The table records more than 65,000 clones, 85% to 95% of them present only once. Sequencing used peripheral blood mononuclear cells. These receptors were obtained from a man aged 50-59 years in good health. Some clones in this sample may be carry-over from other donors' samples. The CDR3 runs from the conserved cysteine through the conserved F or W. A D gene is named only where the DNA matches it firmly. Not every row has a clone size; where given, it reads once, few, many or a size class.

J: TRBJ2-7; size: NA; D: TRBD2; V: TRBV27; CDR3: CASSLSAGLAGGRGEQYF; DNA: TGTGCCAGCAGCCTAAGCGCGGGGCTAGCGGGGGGCAGGGGCGAGCAGTACTTC
J: TRBJ2-7; size: NA; D: NA; V: TRBV6-1; CDR3: CASSEGGEQYF; DNA: TGTGCCAGCAGTGAAGGAGGGGAGCAGTACTTC
J: TRBJ1-4; size: NA; D: NA; V: TRBV7-6; CDR3: CASSLAVGPGEKLFF; DNA: TGTGCCAGCAGCTTAGCGGTAGGGCCAGGGGAAAAACTGTTTTTT
J: TRBJ1-1; size: once; D: TRBD1; V: TRBV18; CDR3: CASSSSGTGGPEAFF; DNA: TGTGCCAGCTCATCCTCCGGGACAGGGGGCCCTGAAGCTTTCTTT
J: TRBJ1-1; size: once; D: NA; V: TRBV6-5; CDR3: CASSYGKVRGSEAFF; DNA: TGTGCCAGCAGTTACGGGAAGGTACGGGGTTCTGAAGCTTTCTTT
J: TRBJ1-4; size: once; D: NA; V: TRBV7-8; CDR3: CASRKAGAANEKLFF; DNA: TGTGCCAGCAGGAAGGCGGGGGCTGCTAATGAAAAACTGTTTTTT
J: TRBJ1-4; size: NA; D: TRBD1; V: TRBV28; CDR3: CASSLGQATNEKLFF; DNA: TGTGCCAGCAGTTTGGGACAGGCAACTAATGAAAAACTGTTTTTT
J: TRBJ1-5; size: NA; D: NA; V: TRBV2; CDR3: CASKRALDNQPQHF; DNA: TGTGCCAGCAAGCGGGCCTTAGATAATCAGCCCCAGCATTTT
J: TRBJ1-1; size: NA; D: NA; V: TRBV2; CDR3: CASSAGSRDPEAFF; DNA: TGTGCCAGCAGTGCAGGGTCCAGGGACCCTGAAGCTTTCTTT
J: TRBJ1-2; size: NA; D: TRBD1; V: TRBV6-6; CDR3: CASRPRQGDDYGYTF; DNA: TGTGCCAGCCGCCCTCGACAGGGGGATGACTATGGCTACACCTTC
J: TRBJ2-7; size: NA; D: NA; V: TRBV6-1; CDR3: CASSEAVAAGDYEQYF; DNA: TGTGCCAGCAGTGAAGCTGTGGCAGCCGGGGACTACGAGCAGTACTTC
J: TRBJ2-7; size: NA; D: NA; V: TRBV25-1; CDR3: CASSKGGLQVPEQYF; DNA: TGTGCCAGCAGTAAAGGTGGGCTCCAAGTTCCCGAGCAGTACTTC
J: TRBJ2-3; size: NA; D: NA; V: TRBV7-3; CDR3: CASSLRVAPDTQYF; DNA: TGTGCCAGCAGCTTACGAGTAGCCCCAGATACGCAGTATTTT
J: TRBJ2-5; size: NA; D: TRBD2; V: TRBV28; CDR3: CASRRLAGGGRETQYF; DNA: TGTGCCAGCAGAAGACTAGCGGGAGGAGGTAGGGAGACCCAGTACTTC
J: TRBJ2-7; size: NA; D: NA; V: TRBV6-5; CDR3: CASRAGWSYEQYF; DNA: TGTGCCAGCAGAGCAGGGTGGTCCTACGAGCAGTACTTC
J: TRBJ1-3; size: NA; D: NA; V: TRBV9; CDR3: CASSVGQRPGNTIYF; DNA: TGTGCCAGCAGCGTAGGACAGAGACCTGGAAACACCATATATTTT
J: TRBJ1-5; size: once; D: NA; V: TRBV6-1; CDR3: CASSESSANQPQHF; DNA: TGTGCCAGCAGTGAGTCCAGTGCTAATCAGCCCCAGCATTTT
J: TRBJ2-2; size: NA; D: NA; V: TRBV14; CDR3: CASRANTGELFF; DNA: TGTGCCAGCAGGGCTAACACCGGGGAGCTGTTTTTT
J: TRBJ2-4; size: NA; D: NA; V: TRBV9; CDR3: CASSAGPSGHIQYF; DNA: TGTGCCAGCAGCGCCGGCCCTAGTGGACACATTCAGTACTTC
J: TRBJ2-3; size: NA; D: NA; V: TRBV30; CDR3: CAGETGTQTRDTQYF; DNA: TGTGCCGGAGAAACCGGGACACAAACGAGAGATACGCAGTATTTT
J: TRBJ2-1; size: NA; D: NA; V: TRBV13; CDR3: CASSLDRASYNEQFF; DNA: TGTGCCAGCAGCTTAGACAGGGCCTCCTACAATGAGCAGTTCTTC
J: TRBJ2-5; size: NA; D: TRBD1; V: TRBV25-1; CDR3: CASRRGPQETQYF; DNA: TGTGCCAGCCGAAGGGGGCCACAAGAGACCCAGTACTTC
J: TRBJ1-4; size: NA; D: NA; V: TRBV7-9; CDR3: CASSLVEEKLFF; DNA: TGTGCCAGCAGCTTAGTGGAGGAAAAACTGTTTTTT
J: TRBJ2-2; size: NA; D: TRBD2; V: TRBV7-3; CDR3: CASSSRLAPNTGELFF; DNA: TGTGCCAGCAGCTCCCGACTAGCCCCGAACACCGGGGAGCTGTTTTTT
J: TRBJ1-1; size: NA; D: NA; V: TRBV25-1; CDR3: CASSESLGDTEAFF; DNA: TGTGCCAGCAGTGAGTCCCTCGGAGATACTGAAGCTTTCTTT
J: TRBJ1-6; size: once; D: TRBD1; V: TRBV5-1; CDR3: CASSFGQGNSPLHF; DNA: TGCGCCAGCAGCTTCGGACAGGGTAATTCACCCCTCCACTTT
J: TRBJ1-1; size: NA; D: NA; V: TRBV6-5; CDR3: CASSYRPGNKNTEAFF; DNA: TGTGCCAGCAGTTACAGGCCAGGGAATAAGAACACTGAAGCTTTCTTT
J: TRBJ1-1; size: NA; D: NA; V: TRBV4-1; CDR3: CASSQGESSLEAFF; DNA: TGCGCCAGCAGCCAAGGTGAGAGTAGCCTTGAAGCTTTCTTT